The rows below give T cell receptor beta chains drawn from one sample of a study of cytomegalovirus exposure and HLA in healthy donors. The repertoire was sequenced with immunoSEQ multiplex PCR; TCRdb's copy has only in-frame clones and lacks some. The sample carries around 300,000 clones, over 75% recorded once. The sequenced sample consisted of PBMCs. The receptors originated from a woman under 30 in good health and CMV-seronegative. CDR3s include the opening cysteine and the closing phenylalanine or tryptophan. D genes are given only for firm matches. Clone size appears in some rows only: once, few, many, or a class for an expanded clone.

clone_size: .
v_call: TRBV5-6
j_call: TRBJ1-1
d_call: .
cdr3_nt: TGTGCCAGCAGCTCGGCAGGGATTCAGGGCACTGAAGCTTTCTTT
cdr3_aa: CASSSAGIQGTEAFF

clone_size: .
v_call: TRBV27
j_call: TRBJ2-1
d_call: TRBD2
cdr3_nt: TGTGCCAGCAGTTTTCTCTCTAGCGGCTACAATGAGCAGTTCTTC
cdr3_aa: CASSFLSSGYNEQFF

clone_size: .
v_call: TRBV2
j_call: TRBJ2-7
d_call: TRBD2
cdr3_nt: TGTGCCAGCAGGAAACTAGCGGGAGGGACCTACGAGCAGTACTTC
cdr3_aa: CASRKLAGGTYEQYF

clone_size: .
v_call: TRBV4-3
j_call: TRBJ2-1
d_call: TRBD2
cdr3_nt: TGCGCCAGCAGCCAAGATCAGAGTCTAGCGGCGAATGAGCAGTTCTTC
cdr3_aa: CASSQDQSLAANEQFF

clone_size: .
v_call: TRBV4-3
j_call: TRBJ1-2
d_call: TRBD1
cdr3_nt: TGCGCCAGCAGCCGACAGGGCTGGGATGGTGGCTACACCTTC
cdr3_aa: CASSRQGWDGGYTF

clone_size: .
v_call: TRBV27
j_call: TRBJ1-5
d_call: .
cdr3_nt: TGTGCCAGCAGTTTATTCTGGGGCAGCAATCAGCCCCAGCATTTT
cdr3_aa: CASSLFWGSNQPQHF

clone_size: .
v_call: TRBV5-4
j_call: TRBJ2-7
d_call: TRBD2
cdr3_nt: TGTGCCAGCAGCCTTCGACTAGCGGGAATATACGAGCAGTACTTC
cdr3_aa: CASSLRLAGIYEQYF

clone_size: .
v_call: TRBV29-1
j_call: TRBJ2-2
d_call: .
cdr3_nt: TGCAGCGCCGGGGGACGCGGTGGACCGGACACCGGGGAGCTGTTTTTT
cdr3_aa: CSAGGRGGPDTGELFF

clone_size: .
v_call: TRBV9
j_call: TRBJ2-7
d_call: .
cdr3_nt: TGTGCCAGCAGCGATTGGACGGGGTACGAGCAGTACTTC
cdr3_aa: CASSDWTGYEQYF

clone_size: .
v_call: TRBV6-6
j_call: TRBJ2-7
d_call: .
cdr3_nt: TGTGCCAGCAGTCCTGGGGGGAGTCTCGACGAGCAGTACTTC
cdr3_aa: CASSPGGSLDEQYF

clone_size: .
v_call: TRBV7-8
j_call: TRBJ2-7
d_call: TRBD1
cdr3_nt: TGTGCCAGCAGCTTACTACAGGACAGGCACTACTACGAGCAGTACTTC
cdr3_aa: CASSLLQDRHYYEQYF

clone_size: .
v_call: TRBV30
j_call: TRBJ2-2
d_call: .
cdr3_nt: TGTGCCTTCCCACCGAGTAACACCGGGGAGCTGTTTTTT
cdr3_aa: CAFPPSNTGELFF

clone_size: .
v_call: TRBV27
j_call: TRBJ2-7
d_call: TRBD2
cdr3_nt: TGTGCCAGCAGTTCCGGGACTAGAGATTTTGCCCTGGGTTACTACGAGCAGTACTTC
cdr3_aa: CASSSGTRDFALGYYEQYF

clone_size: .
v_call: TRBV5-4
j_call: TRBJ1-1
d_call: .
cdr3_nt: TGTGCCAGCAGCTTGGCCGGGAGTGCCCCCGAAGCTTTCTTT
cdr3_aa: CASSLAGSAPEAFF

clone_size: .
v_call: TRBV27
j_call: TRBJ2-1
d_call: TRBD2
cdr3_nt: TGTGCCAGCAGTTTAGACCGACTAGCGGCTGGGAATAATGAGCAGTTCTTC
cdr3_aa: CASSLDRLAAGNNEQFF

clone_size: .
v_call: TRBV18
j_call: TRBJ1-2
d_call: TRBD1
cdr3_nt: TGTGCCAGCTCACCAGGACAGGGGAAGAACTATGGCTACACCTTC
cdr3_aa: CASSPGQGKNYGYTF

clone_size: .
v_call: TRBV11-2
j_call: TRBJ1-4
d_call: .
cdr3_nt: TGCGCCAGCAGCCAAGATAGAGGGAATGAAAAACTGTTTTTT
cdr3_aa: CASSQDRGNEKLFF

clone_size: .
v_call: TRBV10-3
j_call: TRBJ1-5
d_call: .
cdr3_nt: TGTGCCATCAGTGAGTCTTTAAAGGGGGGCAATCAGCCCCAGCATTTT
cdr3_aa: CAISESLKGGNQPQHF

clone_size: .
v_call: TRBV28
j_call: TRBJ1-3
d_call: .
cdr3_nt: TGTGCCAGCACTGGGCAGCTACACTCTGGAAACACCATATATTTT
cdr3_aa: CASTGQLHSGNTIYF

clone_size: .
v_call: TRBV19
j_call: TRBJ1-5
d_call: .
cdr3_nt: TGTGCCAGTAGTGACTCGGTAGAGCCCCAGCATTTT
cdr3_aa: CASSDSVEPQHF

clone_size: .
v_call: TRBV2
j_call: TRBJ2-7
d_call: .
cdr3_nt: TGTGCCAGCAGATCGACGGGACTCACAACCTACGAGCAGTACTTC
cdr3_aa: CASRSTGLTTYEQYF

clone_size: .
v_call: TRBV10-1
j_call: TRBJ2-7
d_call: TRBD1
cdr3_nt: TGCGCCAGGGTTGGACAGGGGGAATACGAGCAGTACTTC
cdr3_aa: CARVGQGEYEQYF

clone_size: once
v_call: TRBV11-2
j_call: TRBJ2-7
d_call: .
cdr3_nt: TGTGCCAGCAGCCCGGACATAAAGACCTACGAGCAGTACTTC
cdr3_aa: CASSPDIKTYEQYF

clone_size: once
v_call: TRBV6-5
j_call: TRBJ2-1
d_call: .
cdr3_nt: TGTGCCAGCAGTCAACAGGGATATACCTACAATGAGCAGTTCTTC
cdr3_aa: CASSQQGYTYNEQFF

clone_size: .
v_call: TRBV27
j_call: TRBJ2-6
d_call: .
cdr3_nt: TGTGCCAGCAGTTTAGTCGGGGGTTGGTCGCTCTCCGGGGCCAACGTCCTGACTTTC
cdr3_aa: CASSLVGGWSLSGANVLTF

clone_size: .
v_call: TRBV28
j_call: TRBJ1-2
d_call: .
cdr3_nt: TGTGCCAGCAGCCGGGGGGACTATGGCTACACCTTC
cdr3_aa: CASSRGDYGYTF

clone_size: .
v_call: TRBV25-1
j_call: TRBJ2-5
d_call: TRBD2
cdr3_nt: TGTGCCAGCAGTGAATCGGGAGGGAGCGAGACCCAGTACTTC
cdr3_aa: CASSESGGSETQYF

clone_size: .
v_call: TRBV28
j_call: TRBJ2-7
d_call: TRBD1
cdr3_nt: TGTGCCAGCAGGGGACAGGGGGGGATCTACGAGCAGTACTTC
cdr3_aa: CASRGQGGIYEQYF

clone_size: .
v_call: TRBV28
j_call: TRBJ1-5
d_call: .
cdr3_nt: TGTGCCAGCAGCAGGGTCGCCAATCAGCCCCAGCATTTT
cdr3_aa: CASSRVANQPQHF